Sequencing of this TCR beta chain was carried out in a study of blood T cells in healthy people across ages. Overall study findings and caveats: Researchers report that TCR beta diversity correlated strongly with naive T cell percentage.

The sample holds one count of this clonotype. What it recognizes is unknown. V was shortened by 3 bases and J by 4 bases, with 18 bases between the two germline ends. The CDR3 has 15 residues. Per the germline V gene, CDR1 is GTSNPN and CDR2 is SVGIG (reference sequence). A J-beta primer mix and a sample-barcoded 5' primer were used in a second PCR of roughly 6 to 12 cycles. TCRdb redid the calling of the 5' RACE reads with MiXCR, one entry per CDR3 protein. The sample includes fewer than 2,000,000 distinct CDR3 sequences, roughly 32% of them seen just once. Sample donors were healthy Caucasian individuals that came from Russia, aged roughly 6 to 100. At least 7 million PBMCs were isolated per sample.

The TCR sequence derives from a young woman in good health. This chain joins TRBV30 and TRBJ1-2; a possible D gene is TRBD1 (5 bases). Specimen: blood. The CDR3 coding sequence is TGTGCCTGGAGGACTGCGGGACGGAGTACCTATGGCTACACCTTC. As protein: CAWRTAGRSTYGYTF.